This T cell receptor (beta chain) derives from a study of T-cell reconstitution after alpha-beta-depleted transplantation in children. Unique molecular identifiers tagged the TCRbeta library. TCRdb processed the PCR reads anew with MiXCR; each CDR3 protein has one entry. This table has 450,000 to 500,000 distinct CDR3 sequences, about 12% appearing once. CDR3 size: 15 residues. V lost 2 bases to trimming and J lost 3 bases; unmatched junction nucleotides: 4. Germline CDR1 and CDR2: SGHRS and YFSETQ. This clonotype was recorded a few times. This sample comprised PBMCs from the stem cell graft donor, obtained from the stem cell graft. The source is a human donor who donated a stem cell graft to a child with combined immunodeficiency. This chain links TRBV5-1 with TRBJ2-1; 8 bases align to TRBD1. The CDR3 is CASSLNRGDYNEQFF. Written as DNA, the CDR3 is TGCGCCAGCAGCTTAAACAGGGGGGACTACAATGAGCAGTTCTTC.